This T cell receptor (beta chain) stems from a study of blood T cell repertoires in COVID-19. In the study overall: Some COVID-19 samples were acute and others convalescent; all came from the United States, Italy and Spain. T cells, B-cell-depleted T cells, or PBMCs provided the cDNA or gDNA that served as material.

Authors' processing steps: Scientists estimated how many nucleated cells there were by amplifying reference gene primers. Using immunoSEQ multiplex PCR, the repertoire was profiled, and TCRdb retains in-frame clones only, with some absent. V and J calls and clone size are those listed in that table; D and trimming were worked out from the DNA. The sample lists roughly 41,000 clones, about 85% occurring once. Trimming took off 4 bases at V and 2 bases at J, with 14 bases between the two ends. The germline V gene has CDR1 KGHSH and CDR2 LQKENI. This CDR3 has 15 residues. The sequenced sample was peripheral blood. The sequence was collected from a woman older than 75 with acute or convalescent COVID-19. The chain links TRBV18 to TRBJ2-5; perhaps TRBD1 as D (6 bases). The CDR3, as DNA: TGTGCCAGCTCACTGTCCGCAGGGGAGCAAGAGACCCAGTACTTC. Translated, it gives CASSLSAGEQETQYF.